This T cell receptor (beta chain) was found in a study of beta chain features in type 1 diabetes. TCRB transcripts that were expressed got sequenced, as all of the isolated RNA had been reverse transcribed. Regulatory, naive and central memory T cell samples averaged roughly 3.5 million reads. Sequencing was performed with immunoSEQ multiplex PCR; in TCRdb, only in-frame clones are kept and a portion is missing. The sample contains roughly 450,000 clones, around 13% of which appear only once. The CDR3 contains 17 residues. J gave up 1 base and V 4 bases, and 11 bases lay outside the gene matches. CDR1 is LGHNA and CDR2 is YNFKEQ in the germline V gene. Central memory, naive, regulatory and stem cell-like memory CD4+ cells were sorted by CD45RO/CCR7/CD25/CD127/CD95/CD27.

The specimen sequenced was naive CD4+ T cells from blood. This receptor was taken from a man aged 25 to 40 in good health. The chain links TRBV4-2 to TRBJ2-5, with 8 bases aligning to TRBD2. For the CDR3, the DNA is TGTGCCAGCAGCCTTGATAGGGGCGGGAGGCGCCAAGAGACCCAGTACTTC. It encodes CASSLDRGGRRQETQYF.